Shown below are 8 T cell receptor beta chains from a single sample sequenced in a study of T cell repertoires in ileal Crohn's disease. Measured with immunoSEQ multiplex PCR; TCRdb has only the in-frame clones, and not every one. The data contain 55,000 to 65,000 clones, roughly 91% of them singletons. Described time point: neoterminal ileum biopsy at postoperative endoscopy, about 6 months after surgery. Specimen: ileal tissue. The receptor source for this set is an adult with Crohn's disease.

The CDR3 sequence is CASSSYSQGTLGEQYF. In DNA, the CDR3 is TGTGCCAGCAGCTCGTACTCACAGGGTACCCTCGGCGAGCAGTACTTC. The chain joins TRBV5-6 to TRBJ2-7; D is possibly TRBD1 (6 bases). Trimming left V 3 bases short and J 6 bases short, with 22 bases between. CDR3 size: 16 residues. CDR1 and CDR2 (germline): SGHDT, YYEEEE.

V is TRBV2 and J is TRBJ1-3; D is unresolved. The CDR3 length is 15 residues. Germline CDR1 SNHLY, CDR2 FYNNEI. The germline V and J ends were trimmed by 4 bases and 4 bases, with 14 bases remaining between them. CDR3 sequence reads: CASSAVRASGNTIYF. The CDR3 region has the DNA TGTGCCAGCAGTGCGGTGAGGGCTTCGGGAAACACCATATATTTT.

This CDR3 reads CASSSSSSGNTIYF. As DNA, the CDR3 is TGTGCCAGCAGCTCCTCGAGCTCTGGAAACACCATATATTTT. The genes are TRBV9 and TRBJ1-3, with D hard to call. The CDR3 is 14 amino acids. The V end lost 4 bases, the J end lost 0 bases, and 8 bases lay between the germline ends. Germline lookup yields CDR1 SGDLS and CDR2 YYNGEE.

In this sample, this clone turned up once. The chain joins TRBV6-5 to TRBJ1-5, with 7 bases that match TRBD1. The CDR3 has 14 amino acids. In germline, CDR1 is MNHEY, CDR2 SVGAGI. V dropped 5 bases and J dropped 1; count of bases not matched to a gene: 2. CDR3 DNA: TGTGCCAGCAGTCCCAGGGGGAGCAATCAGCCCCAGCATTTT. It codes for CASSPRGSNQPQHF.

This clone was counted once. The chain recombines TRBV7-9 with TRBJ1-4; D is possibly TRBD1 (5 bases). The CDR3 extends over 15 amino acids. With 6 bases removed from V and 3 bases from J, the gap between germline ends came to 14 bases. Germline CDR1 SEHNR, CDR2 FQNEAQ (reference sequence). The chain's CDR3 is CASSRGESSNEKLFF. The DNA for the CDR3 is TGTGCCAGCAGTCGGGGGGAGTCCTCTAATGAAAAACTGTTTTTT. The full variable domain, rest sourced from reference TRBV7-9 and TRBJ1-4, is DTGVSQNPRHKITKRGQNVTFRCDPISEHNRLYWYRQTLGQGPEFLTYFQNEAQLEKSRLLSDRFSAERPKGSFSTLEIQRTEQGDSAMYLCASSRGESSNEKLFFGSGTQLSVL.

This clone was recorded only once. The V call is TRBV7-8, the J call TRBJ2-6, with D possibly being TRBD1 (6 bases). Germline V lookup: CDR1 SGHVS, CDR2 FQNEAQ. The CDR3 runs 17 residues. The V and J ends lost 5 bases and 4 bases respectively, with 18 bases between them. The CDR3 loop is CASSTIIQGSGANVLTF. For the CDR3, the DNA is TGTGCCAGCAGCACTATAATACAGGGTTCCGGGGCCAACGTCCTGACTTTC.

The chain links TRBV5-1 to TRBJ1-1; D uncertain. V lost 1 base and J 4 bases, leaving 5 bases between the germline ends. The CDR3 consists of 12 residues. Germline CDR1 SGHRS, CDR2 YFSETQ. DNA of the CDR3: TGCGCCAGCAGCTTGTTCTCCACTGAAGCTTTCTTT. This sequence encodes CASSLFSTEAFF. Full variable domain (rest looked up from reference TRBV5-1 and TRBJ1-1): KAGVTQTPRYLIKTRGQQVTLSCSPISGHRSVSWYQQTPGQGLQFLFEYFSETQRNKGNFPGRFSGRQFSNSRSEMNVSTLELGDSALYLCASSLFSTEAFFGQGTRLTVV.

The chain couples TRBV15 to TRBJ1-5; TRBD1 might be the D (6 bases). Germline V CDR1 and CDR2: LNHNV, YYDKDF (reference sequence). The CDR3 is made up of 14 amino acids. Trimming pared 3 bases from V and 4 bases from J, leaving 10 bases between. DNA of the CDR3: TGTGCCACCAGCAGCCAGGGGAGAAATCAGCCCCAGCATTTT. This codes for CATSSQGRNQPQHF.